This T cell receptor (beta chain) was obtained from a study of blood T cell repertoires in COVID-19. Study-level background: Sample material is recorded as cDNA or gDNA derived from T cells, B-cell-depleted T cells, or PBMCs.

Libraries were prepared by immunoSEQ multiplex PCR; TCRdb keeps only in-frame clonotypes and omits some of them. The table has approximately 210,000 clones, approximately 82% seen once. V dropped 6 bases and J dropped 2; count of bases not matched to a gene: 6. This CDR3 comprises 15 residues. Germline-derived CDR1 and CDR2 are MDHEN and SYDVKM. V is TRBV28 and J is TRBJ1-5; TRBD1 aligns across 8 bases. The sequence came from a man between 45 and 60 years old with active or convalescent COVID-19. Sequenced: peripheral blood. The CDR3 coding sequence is TGTGCCAGCAGCCTCCCGACAGGGGGCAATCAGCCCCAGCATTTT. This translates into CASSLPTGGNQPQHF.